A single sample gave rise to the 23 T cell receptor beta chains below, sequenced in a study of glioma-infiltrating T cells after dendritic cell vaccination. Data came from immunoSEQ multiplex PCR; TCRdb stores just in-frame clones and leaves some out. In the table there are 70,000 to 90,000 clones, roughly four fifths of which are singletons. Time point in this sample: after dendritic cell vaccination, including at tumor progression/relapse. The source was blood, collected after dendritic cell vaccination. These receptors came from a human donor with glioblastoma.

The chain combines TRBV9 with TRBJ2-6, with a possible D match to TRBD1 (6 bases). Germline lookup yields CDR1 SGDLS and CDR2 YYNGEE. Trimming took 3 bases from V and 1 from J, leaving 14 bases between them. CDR3 length: 17 amino acids. The CDR3 is CASSARTRGSGANVLTF. In DNA form, the CDR3 reads TGTGCCAGCAGCGCGAGGACGAGGGGGTCTGGGGCCAACGTCCTGACTTTC.

The V and J genes are TRBV7-2 and TRBJ2-7; the match to TRBD2 covers 12 bases. In germline, CDR1 is SGHTA, CDR2 FQGNSA. The CDR3 has 18 amino acids. V lost 4 bases to trimming and J lost 5 bases; unmatched junction nucleotides: 15. CDR3 amino acids: CASSSQLLTSGGWHEQYF. The CDR3 coding sequence is TGTGCCAGCAGCTCACAACTCCTGACTAGCGGGGGTTGGCACGAGCAGTACTTC.

The J gene is TRBJ1-2, the V gene TRBV19, with no clear D. Looked up from germline, CDR1 is LNHDA and CDR2 is SQIVND (reference sequence). Trimming shortened V by 0 bases and J by 6 bases, and 11 bases separated the two germline ends. The CDR3 totals 14 residues. The CDR3 DNA reads TGTGCCAGTAGTATAGACCCGTTATCCGATGGCTACACCTTC. As protein: CASSIDPLSDGYTF.

The chain joins TRBV7-6 to TRBJ2-1; the D gene is possibly TRBD1 (6 bases). V lost 3 bases and J 9 bases, leaving 12 bases between the germline ends. The CDR3 length is 13 residues. CDR1 and CDR2 from the germline V gene are SGHVS and FNYEAQ. As DNA, the CDR3 is TGTGCCAGCAGCTTGGAAACAGGGAGTGAGCAGTTCTTC. Encoded protein: CASSLETGSEQFF.

This chain connects TRBV30 to TRBJ1-2; no clear D. The CDR3 consists of 11 residues. V lost 2 bases to trimming and J lost 8 bases, with 9 bases between them. CDR1 GTSNPN and CDR2 SVGIG come from the germline V gene (reference sequence). In DNA, the CDR3 is TGTGCCTGGAGTCCCGGGGTCGGCTACACCTTC. Translated, it gives CAWSPGVGYTF.

Remarks on this clone: The identical CDR3 is also encoded by other nucleotide sequences in the sample. This chain uses TRBV5-1 with TRBJ1-1; 7 bases match TRBD1. V shed 0 bases and J 4 bases; nucleotides not matched to a gene: 6. The length of the CDR3 is 15 residues. Germline V gene data show CDR1 as SGHRS and CDR2 as YFSETQ. This CDR3 is CASSLEGQGGTEAFF. For the CDR3, the DNA is TGCGCCAGCAGCTTGGAAGGGCAGGGGGGCACTGAAGCTTTCTTT.

The J gene is TRBJ2-7, the V gene TRBV6-5; 7 nucleotides line up with TRBD2. There are 14 residues in the CDR3. Trimming cost V 5 bases and J 4 bases; bases outside gene matches: 8. Germline V gene sequence: CDR1 MNHEY, CDR2 SVGAGI. The CDR3 nucleotides are TGTGCCAGCAGTCCCCCCGGGGGGTCATACGAGCAGTACTTC. It codes for CASSPPGGSYEQYF.

This clone came up once. J is TRBJ2-2 and V is TRBV4-2, with TRBD1 as a possible D gene (6 bases). This CDR3 contains 16 residues. V was cut by 0 bases and J by 7 bases, with 15 bases left in between. The germline CDR1 and CDR2 sequences are LGHNA and YNFKEQ. The CDR3 loop is CASSQEGAPKIGELFF. The CDR3 bases are TGTGCCAGCAGCCAAGAGGGGGCCCCAAAGATCGGGGAGCTGTTTTTT.

The J gene is TRBJ2-7, the V gene TRBV5-1; 7 nucleotides match TRBD2. Germline trimming cut 0 bases from V and 3 bases from J; bases unmatched to any gene: 3. The CDR3 extends over 14 amino acids. The V gene's germline CDR1 is SGHRS and CDR2 YFSETQ. The CDR3 DNA sequence: TGCGCCAGCAGCTTGGAGCGGGGAATCTACGAGCAGTACTTC. Protein: CASSLERGIYEQYF.

V is TRBV7-2 and J is TRBJ1-6; the match to TRBD1 covers 9 bases. Germline V gene sequence: CDR1 SGHTA, CDR2 FQGNSA. The CDR3 spans 15 residues. Trimming at V came to 5 bases and at J to 9 bases, leaving 8 bases not matched to a gene. The CDR3 DNA reads as TGTGCCAGCAGCCGGGGGACAGGGCTCAGTTCACCCCTCCACTTT. This codes for CASSRGTGLSSPLHF.

This clone has just one count. The gene calls are TRBV7-9 and TRBJ2-7; tentatively, D is TRBD2 (5 bases). The CDR3 loop spans 17 amino acids. V lost 3 bases to trimming and J lost 3 bases, with 21 bases between them. Germline values: CDR1 SEHNR, CDR2 FQNEAQ (reference sequence). DNA for the CDR3: TGTGCCAGCAGCTTGACCGAGGGCAGCGACCCCAGCTACGAGCAGTACTTC. It translates to CASSLTEGSDPSYEQYF.

V usage is TRBV30 and J usage is TRBJ1-2; D is possibly TRBD1 (5 bases). Germline CDR1 reads GTSNPN; CDR2 reads SVGIG (reference sequence). With 3 bases removed from V and 7 bases from J, the gap between germline ends came to 18 bases. This CDR3 region has 14 residues. The CDR3 protein is CAWRGAGGVGGYTF. CDR3 coding DNA: TGTGCCTGGAGAGGGGCAGGTGGGGTTGGTGGCTACACCTTC.

This sequence joins TRBV7-2 and TRBJ1-5, with D uncertain. Trimming took off 1 base at V and 5 bases at J, with 9 bases between the two ends. CDR1 and CDR2 (germline): SGHTA, FQGNSA. The CDR3 is made up of 14 amino acids. CDR3 in DNA: TGTGCCAGCAGCTTAGGAGAGCCGTATCAGCCCCAGCATTTT. Residues: CASSLGEPYQPQHF.

This CDR3 is CASSPGEGFSMFF. The CDR3 nucleotides are TGTGCCAGCAGCCCGGGGGAAGGGTTCTCGATGTTCTTC. This chain joins TRBV5-6 and TRBJ2-1; weak D call: TRBD2 (6 bases). Germline V gene data show CDR1 as SGHDT and CDR2 as YYEEEE. V was shortened by 4 bases and J by 15 bases, with 20 bases between the two germline ends. CDR3 length: 13 amino acids.

This clone has a handful of counts. V is TRBV27 and J is TRBJ1-6; 7 nucleotides align to TRBD1. Germline loops: CDR1 MNHEY, CDR2 SMNVEV (reference sequence). V was pared by 8 bases and J by 7 bases, with 11 bases of the junction left unmatched. The CDR3 is 15 amino acids. CDR3 loop: CASRTGAPRNSPLHF. The CDR3 DNA is TGTGCCAGCCGGACAGGCGCGCCGAGAAATTCACCCCTCCACTTT.

This sequence joins TRBV9 and TRBJ2-7; 14 bases match TRBD2. Germline lookup yields CDR1 SGDLS and CDR2 YYNGEE. The CDR3 is 15 residues long. The ends lost 3 bases at V and 5 bases at J; junction bases unmatched: 4. Here the CDR3 reads CASSEGTSGGHEQYF. The CDR3 nucleotides read TGTGCCAGCAGCGAGGGGACTAGCGGGGGCCACGAGCAGTACTTC.

The chain couples TRBV6-1 to TRBJ1-3, with D perhaps matching TRBD1 (5 bases). CDR1 MNHNS and CDR2 SASEGT come from the germline V gene. The ends were cut back, 6 bases at V and 0 bases at J, with 18 bases in the middle. CDR3 length: 17 residues. In DNA, the CDR3 is TGTGCCAGCAGAGAATTGGACGGGGGTATCTCTGGAAACACCATATATTTT. Amino acid sequence: CASRELDGGISGNTIYF.

The V call is TRBV7-8, the J call TRBJ1-2, with TRBD1 matching over 8 bases. This CDR3 is built from 14 residues. The germline V gene encodes CDR1 SGHVS and CDR2 FQNEAQ. The V gene end was trimmed by 5 bases and the J gene end by 6 bases; junction bases not matched to a gene: 8. CDR3 residues: CASSPRQGRNGYTF. The CDR3 nucleotides read TGTGCCAGCAGCCCACGACAGGGGAGGAATGGCTACACCTTC.

The rearrangement joins TRBV7-2 to TRBJ1-6, with TRBD1 matching 9 bases. The germline CDR1 and CDR2 sequences are SGHTA and FQGNSA. CDR3 length: 15 residues. V dropped 5 bases and J dropped 8; count of bases not matched to a gene: 7. This CDR3 is CASSPGQGTHSPLHF. The CDR3 nucleotides read TGTGCCAGCAGCCCGGGACAGGGAACGCATTCACCCCTCCACTTT.

A few counts support this clone. The V gene is TRBV10-3, the J gene TRBJ1-2; 11 bases match TRBD1. Trimming took 8 bases from V and 8 from J; bases not matched to a gene: 7. Germline V gives CDR1 ENHRY, CDR2 SYGVKD. This CDR3 spans 13 amino acids. The CDR3 region is CAIVGQGARGYTF. The CDR3 coding sequence is TGTGCCATCGTAGGACAGGGGGCTAGGGGCTACACCTTC.

J is TRBJ2-2 and V is TRBV9; D might be TRBD1 (5 bases). Per germline, CDR1 SGDLS and CDR2 YYNGEE. Deletions cut 3 bases from V and 10 bases from J, with 19 bases between. The CDR3 runs 15 residues. The DNA of the CDR3 is TGTGCCAGCAGCGAGGGCTCCGAAGGGGCCGCGGAGCTGTTTTTT. It codes for CASSEGSEGAAELFF.

The chain uses TRBV5-1 and TRBJ2-5; a possible D gene is TRBD2 (5 bases). Trimming shortened V by 4 bases and J by 5 bases, and 15 bases separated the two germline ends. The CDR3 covers 14 residues. CDR1 is SGHRS and CDR2 is YFSETQ in the germline V gene. The CDR3, as DNA: TGCGCCAGCAGCCCCGTGACCGGCGGGGAGACCCAGTACTTC. Translation: CASSPVTGGETQYF. Complete variable domain (other parts from reference TRBV5-1 and TRBJ2-5): KAGVTQTPRYLIKTRGQQVTLSCSPISGHRSVSWYQQTPGQGLQFLFEYFSETQRNKGNFPGRFSGRQFSNSRSEMNVSTLELGDSALYLCASSPVTGGETQYFGPGTRLLVL.

This clone was seen a handful of times. V and J are TRBV7-2 and TRBJ2-3; TRBD2 aligns across 11 bases. The germline CDR1 and CDR2 sequences are SGHTA and FQGNSA. The junction had 4 bases not matched to a gene; V was cut back by 2 bases and J by 6 bases. This CDR3 has 15 residues. Written as DNA, the CDR3 is TGTGCCAGCAGCTTAATACTAGCGGGGGTCGATACGCAGTATTTT. The encoded protein is CASSLILAGVDTQYF.